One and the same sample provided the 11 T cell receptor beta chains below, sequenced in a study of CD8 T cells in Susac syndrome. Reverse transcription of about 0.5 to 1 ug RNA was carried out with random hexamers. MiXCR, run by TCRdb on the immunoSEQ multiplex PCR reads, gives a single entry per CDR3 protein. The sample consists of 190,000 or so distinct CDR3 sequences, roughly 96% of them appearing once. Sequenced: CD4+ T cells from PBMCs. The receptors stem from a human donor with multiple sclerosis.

The CDR3 reads CAWANTEQFF. The CDR3, as DNA: TGTGCCTGGGCTAATACTGAGCAGTTCTTC. V is TRBV30 and J is TRBJ2-1; the D is unclear. CDR3 length equals 10 residues. Per germline, CDR1 GTSNPN and CDR2 SVGIG (reference sequence). V was cut by 5 bases and J by 9 bases, with 8 bases left in between. Full variable domain (outside the CDR3, taken from reference TRBV30 and TRBJ2-1): SQTIHQWPATLVQPVGSPLSLECTVEGTSNPNLYWYRQAAGRGLQLLFYSVGIGQISSEVPQNLSASRPQDRQFILSSKKLLLSDSGFYLCAWANTEQFFGPGTRLTVL.

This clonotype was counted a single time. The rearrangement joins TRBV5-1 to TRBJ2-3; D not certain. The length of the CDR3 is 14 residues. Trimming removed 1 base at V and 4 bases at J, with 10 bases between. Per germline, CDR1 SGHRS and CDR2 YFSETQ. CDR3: CASSLMRWADTQYF. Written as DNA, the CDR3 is TGCGCCAGCAGCTTGATGCGCTGGGCAGATACGCAGTATTTT.

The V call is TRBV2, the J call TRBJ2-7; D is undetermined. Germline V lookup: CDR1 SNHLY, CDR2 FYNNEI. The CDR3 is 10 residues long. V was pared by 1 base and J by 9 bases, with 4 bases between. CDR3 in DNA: TGTGCCAGCAGTGAAGGGCGGCAGTACTTC. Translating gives CASSEGRQYF.

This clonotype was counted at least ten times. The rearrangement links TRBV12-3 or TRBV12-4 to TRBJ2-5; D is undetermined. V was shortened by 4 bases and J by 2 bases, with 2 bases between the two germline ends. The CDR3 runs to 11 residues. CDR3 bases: TGTGCCAGCAGTTCTCAAGAGACCCAGTACTTC. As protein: CASSSQETQYF.

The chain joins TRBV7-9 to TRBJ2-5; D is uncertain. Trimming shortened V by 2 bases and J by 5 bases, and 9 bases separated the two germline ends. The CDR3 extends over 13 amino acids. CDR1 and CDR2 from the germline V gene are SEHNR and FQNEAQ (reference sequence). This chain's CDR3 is CASSLYGLETQYF. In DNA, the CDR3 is TGTGCCAGCAGCTTATATGGGTTGGAGACCCAGTACTTC.

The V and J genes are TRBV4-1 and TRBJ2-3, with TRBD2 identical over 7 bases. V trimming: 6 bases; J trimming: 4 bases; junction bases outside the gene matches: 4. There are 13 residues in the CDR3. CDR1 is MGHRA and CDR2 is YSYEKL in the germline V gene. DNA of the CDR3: TGCGCCAGCAGGGGGAGCGGGGCAGATACGCAGTATTTT. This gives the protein CASRGSGADTQYF.

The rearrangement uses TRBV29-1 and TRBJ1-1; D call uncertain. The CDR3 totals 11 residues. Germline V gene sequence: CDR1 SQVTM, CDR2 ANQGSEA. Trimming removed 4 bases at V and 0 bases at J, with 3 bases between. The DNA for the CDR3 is TGCAGCGTTGTAATGAACACTGAAGCTTTCTTT. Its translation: CSVVMNTEAFF.

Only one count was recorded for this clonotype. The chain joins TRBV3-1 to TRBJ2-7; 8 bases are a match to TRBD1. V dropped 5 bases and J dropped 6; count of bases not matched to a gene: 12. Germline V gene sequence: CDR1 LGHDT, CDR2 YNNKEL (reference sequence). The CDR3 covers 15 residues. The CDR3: CASSFIDRGSSEQYF. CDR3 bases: TGTGCCAGCAGCTTTATTGACAGGGGATCGTCCGAGCAGTACTTC.

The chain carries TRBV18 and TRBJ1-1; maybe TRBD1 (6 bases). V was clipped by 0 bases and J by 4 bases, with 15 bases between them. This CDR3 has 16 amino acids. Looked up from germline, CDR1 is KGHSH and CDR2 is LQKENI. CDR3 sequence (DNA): TGTGCCAGCTCACCACCCGAGGGGGGTGGTATCACTGAAGCTTTCTTT. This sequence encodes CASSPPEGGGITEAFF.

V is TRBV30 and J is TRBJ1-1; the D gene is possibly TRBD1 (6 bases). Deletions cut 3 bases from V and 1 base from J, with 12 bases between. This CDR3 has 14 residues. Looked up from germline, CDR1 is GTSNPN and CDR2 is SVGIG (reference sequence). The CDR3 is CAWRGSGANTEAFF. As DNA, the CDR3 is TGTGCCTGGAGAGGGTCAGGGGCGAACACTGAAGCTTTCTTT.

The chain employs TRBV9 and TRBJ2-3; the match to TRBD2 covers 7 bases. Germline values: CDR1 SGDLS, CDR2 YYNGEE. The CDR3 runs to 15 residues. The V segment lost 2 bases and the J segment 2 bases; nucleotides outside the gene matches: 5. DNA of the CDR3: TGTGCCAGCAGCGTTGGACTAGGATCCACAGATACGCAGTATTTT. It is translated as CASSVGLGSTDTQYF.